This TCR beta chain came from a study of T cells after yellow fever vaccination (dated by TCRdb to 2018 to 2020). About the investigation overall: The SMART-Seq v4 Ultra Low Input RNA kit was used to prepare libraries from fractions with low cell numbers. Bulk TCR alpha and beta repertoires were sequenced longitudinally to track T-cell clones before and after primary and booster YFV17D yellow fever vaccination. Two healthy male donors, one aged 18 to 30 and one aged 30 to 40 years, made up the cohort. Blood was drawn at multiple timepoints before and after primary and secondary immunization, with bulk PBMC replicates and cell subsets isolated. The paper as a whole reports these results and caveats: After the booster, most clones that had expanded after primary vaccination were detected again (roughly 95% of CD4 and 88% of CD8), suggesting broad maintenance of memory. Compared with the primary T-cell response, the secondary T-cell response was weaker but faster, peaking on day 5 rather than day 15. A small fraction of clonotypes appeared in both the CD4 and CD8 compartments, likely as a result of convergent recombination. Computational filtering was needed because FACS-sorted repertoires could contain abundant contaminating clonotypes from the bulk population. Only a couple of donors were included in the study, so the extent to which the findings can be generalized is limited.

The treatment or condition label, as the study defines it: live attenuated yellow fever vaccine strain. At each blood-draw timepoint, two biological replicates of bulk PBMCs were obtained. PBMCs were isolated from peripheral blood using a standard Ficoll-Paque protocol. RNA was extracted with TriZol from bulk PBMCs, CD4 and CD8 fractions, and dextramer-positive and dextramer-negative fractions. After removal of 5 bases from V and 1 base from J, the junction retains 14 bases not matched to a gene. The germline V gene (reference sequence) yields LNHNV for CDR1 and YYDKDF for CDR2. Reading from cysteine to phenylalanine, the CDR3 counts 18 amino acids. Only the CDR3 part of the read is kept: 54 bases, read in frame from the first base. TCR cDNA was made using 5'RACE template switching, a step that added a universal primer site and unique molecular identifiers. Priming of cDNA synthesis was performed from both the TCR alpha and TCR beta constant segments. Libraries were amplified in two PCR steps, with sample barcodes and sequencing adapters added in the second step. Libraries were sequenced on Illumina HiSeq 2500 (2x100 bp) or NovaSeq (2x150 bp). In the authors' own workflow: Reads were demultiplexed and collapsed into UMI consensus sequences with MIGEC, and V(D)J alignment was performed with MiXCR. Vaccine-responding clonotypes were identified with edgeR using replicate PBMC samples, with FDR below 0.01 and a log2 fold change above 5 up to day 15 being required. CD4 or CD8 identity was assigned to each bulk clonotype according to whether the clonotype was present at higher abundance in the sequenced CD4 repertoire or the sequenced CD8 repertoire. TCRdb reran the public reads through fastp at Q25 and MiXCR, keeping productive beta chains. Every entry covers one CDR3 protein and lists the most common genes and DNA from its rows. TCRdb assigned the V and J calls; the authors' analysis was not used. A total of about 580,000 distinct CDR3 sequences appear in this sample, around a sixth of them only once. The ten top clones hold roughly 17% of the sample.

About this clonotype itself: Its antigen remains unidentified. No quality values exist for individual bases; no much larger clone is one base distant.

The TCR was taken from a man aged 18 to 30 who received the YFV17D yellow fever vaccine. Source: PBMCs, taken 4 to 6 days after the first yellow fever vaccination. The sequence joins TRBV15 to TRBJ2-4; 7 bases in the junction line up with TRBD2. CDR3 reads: CATSGPRGAGDAKNIQYF. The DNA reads TGTGCCACCAGCGGGCCTCGTGGGGCGGGGGACGCCAAAAACATTCAGTACTTC.